These T cell receptor beta chains were read from a single sample in a study of T cell responses to AZD1222 COVID-19 vaccine. Produced via immunoSEQ multiplex PCR; TCRdb's table is partial and in-frame only. In the table there are 45,000 or so clones, roughly 90% of which are singletons. The material sequenced was peripheral blood, taken 28 days after the second AZD1222 dose. These receptor sequences come from an adult who received the AZD1222 COVID-19 vaccine. The CDR3 runs from the conserved cysteine through the conserved F or W. D genes are given only for firm matches. Clone size is not always given. Where it is, it says once, few, many or a class for expanded clones.

size: -
J: TRBJ1-4
D: -
V: TRBV2
DNA: TGTGCCAGCAGTGGTAGGACAGCCTCAACTAATGAAAAACTGTTTTTT
CDR3: CASSGRTASTNEKLFF

size: -
J: TRBJ1-2
D: -
V: TRBV10-3
DNA: TGTGCCATCAGTGAGGGGGGGCTGTATGGCTACACCTTC
CDR3: CAISEGGLYGYTF

size: -
J: TRBJ1-5
D: TRBD1
V: TRBV4-2
DNA: TGTGCCAGCAGCCCAGGGCAGGGGGTCCCAAATCAGCCCCAGCATTTT
CDR3: CASSPGQGVPNQPQHF

size: -
J: TRBJ2-1
D: -
V: TRBV20-1
DNA: TGCAGTTCCAGCTCCTACAATGAGCAGTTCTTC
CDR3: CSSSSYNEQFF

size: -
J: TRBJ1-2
D: -
V: TRBV5-1
DNA: TGCGCCAGCAGCTCGGAGGGTCCCTATGGCTACACCTTC
CDR3: CASSSEGPYGYTF

size: -
J: TRBJ1-2
D: TRBD1
V: TRBV5-1
DNA: TGCGCCAGCAGCTTGGAACAGGGGTGGTATGGCTACACCTTC
CDR3: CASSLEQGWYGYTF

size: -
J: TRBJ2-1
D: TRBD2
V: TRBV6-1
DNA: TGTGCCAGCAGTGACGCTAGCGGGAGGGATGAGCAGTTCTTC
CDR3: CASSDASGRDEQFF

size: -
J: TRBJ2-4
D: TRBD1
V: TRBV7-9
DNA: TGTGCCAGCAGCTCCTGGGACAGGATAGCCAAAAACATTCAGTACTTC
CDR3: CASSSWDRIAKNIQYF

size: once
J: TRBJ1-5
D: -
V: TRBV19
DNA: TGTGCCAGTACCCCAGAGCACCACCATAGCAATCAGCCCCAGCATTTT
CDR3: CASTPEHHHSNQPQHF

size: -
J: TRBJ1-6
D: -
V: TRBV5-6
DNA: TGTGCCAGCAGCTTAGATCTAAGCAATTCACCCCTCCACTTT
CDR3: CASSLDLSNSPLHF

size: -
J: TRBJ2-3
D: TRBD2
V: TRBV4-1
DNA: TGCGCCAGCAGCCTCAAAGGGACTAGCGGCACAGATACGCAGTATTTT
CDR3: CASSLKGTSGTDTQYF

size: -
J: TRBJ2-7
D: -
V: TRBV6-5
DNA: TGTGCCAGCATGGAGTCCGACTACTACGAGCAGTACTTC
CDR3: CASMESDYYEQYF

size: -
J: TRBJ2-7
D: -
V: TRBV28
DNA: TGTGCCAGCAGCTCCACCTACCCCAGGGAGCACGAGCAGTACTTC
CDR3: CASSSTYPREHEQYF

size: few
J: TRBJ2-7
D: TRBD2
V: TRBV4-1
DNA: TGCGCCAGCAGCCGGACCCTGCTAGCGGACTCCTACGAGCAGTACTTC
CDR3: CASSRTLLADSYEQYF

size: -
J: TRBJ2-1
D: TRBD2
V: TRBV2
DNA: TGTGCCAGCAGAACCCCGGGACTACTTTCGGGTGAGCAGTTCTTC
CDR3: CASRTPGLLSGEQFF

size: -
J: TRBJ2-3
D: -
V: TRBV5-1
DNA: TGCGCCAGCAGCTCCGGGACCGCCGTGCCAGATACGCAGTATTTT
CDR3: CASSSGTAVPDTQYF

size: -
J: TRBJ1-4
D: -
V: TRBV7-9
DNA: TGTGCCAGCAGCGTCGGGCAGGCTGAAAAACTGTTTTTT
CDR3: CASSVGQAEKLFF

size: once
J: TRBJ2-5
D: TRBD2
V: TRBV24-1
DNA: TGTGCCACCAGTGACCCAGTGGCTAGCGGGAGTTGGGAGACCCAGTACTTC
CDR3: CATSDPVASGSWETQYF

size: few
J: TRBJ1-5
D: -
V: TRBV19
DNA: TGTGCCAGTAGTCCCGGAGATCAGAGCAATCAGCCCCAGCATTTT
CDR3: CASSPGDQSNQPQHF

size: -
J: TRBJ2-7
D: TRBD2
V: TRBV11-3
DNA: TGTGCCAGCAGCTTCCGGGGACTAGCGGACGAGCAGTACTTC
CDR3: CASSFRGLADEQYF

size: few
J: TRBJ1-1
D: -
V: TRBV4-1
DNA: TGCGCCAGCAGCCAAGTAGTCAGGGAAGGTGAAGCTTTCTTT
CDR3: CASSQVVREGEAFF

size: -
J: TRBJ2-5
D: TRBD1
V: TRBV2
DNA: TGTGCCAGCAGTGGGACAGGGGGTCGGGGTCAAGAGACCCAGTACTTC
CDR3: CASSGTGGRGQETQYF

size: -
J: TRBJ1-1
D: -
V: TRBV5-1
DNA: TGCGCCAGCAGCTTCGACGGACATGGAGCTTTCTTT
CDR3: CASSFDGHGAFF

size: -
J: TRBJ2-1
D: -
V: TRBV4-1
DNA: TGCGCCAGCAGCCTCCAATGGGGCTCCCATGAGCAGTTCTTC
CDR3: CASSLQWGSHEQFF

size: -
J: TRBJ2-1
D: -
V: TRBV28
DNA: TGTGCCAGCAGTACCCGGCAGGGGCATGAGCAGTTCTTC
CDR3: CASSTRQGHEQFF

size: -
J: TRBJ2-7
D: TRBD1
V: TRBV2
DNA: TGTGCCAGCAGTGGGACAGGGTCCTACGAGCAGTACTTC
CDR3: CASSGTGSYEQYF

size: -
J: TRBJ2-7
D: TRBD2
V: TRBV5-5
DNA: TGTGCCAGCAGCTTGTTAGCGGGATACTACGAGCAGTACTTC
CDR3: CASSLLAGYYEQYF

size: -
J: TRBJ2-7
D: TRBD1
V: TRBV27
DNA: TGTGCCAGCAGTTGGACAGGAGCCTCCTACGAGCAGTACTTC
CDR3: CASSWTGASYEQYF

size: -
J: TRBJ2-1
D: -
V: TRBV12-3/TRBV12-4
DNA: TGTGCCAGCGGGAGTCAGCTTGTCGGGGAGCAGTTCTTC
CDR3: CASGSQLVGEQFF

size: -
J: TRBJ2-7
D: TRBD1
V: TRBV9
DNA: TGTGCCAGCAGCCTTTGGACAGGTCGGAACGGGGAAGAGCAGTACTTC
CDR3: CASSLWTGRNGEEQYF

size: -
J: TRBJ2-3
D: -
V: TRBV5-8
DNA: TGTGCCAGCAAGGGTTGGACGGCAGATACGCAGTATTTT
CDR3: CASKGWTADTQYF

size: -
J: TRBJ2-7
D: -
V: TRBV19
DNA: TGTGCCAGTAGTATATCGAAGGTCGGGGGACACGAGCAGTACTTC
CDR3: CASSISKVGGHEQYF

size: -
J: TRBJ2-2
D: -
V: TRBV5-1
DNA: TGCGCCAGCAGCCAAGACAGTTCCACCGGGGAGCTGTTTTTT
CDR3: CASSQDSSTGELFF

size: -
J: TRBJ1-1
D: -
V: TRBV10-3
DNA: TGTGCCCTATCTCAGGGATGGGGGACTGAAGCTTTCTTT
CDR3: CALSQGWGTEAFF

size: once
J: TRBJ2-1
D: -
V: TRBV3-1/TRBV3-2
DNA: TGTGCCAGCAGCCAAGTAACCACCAATGAGCAGTTCTTC
CDR3: CASSQVTTNEQFF

size: -
J: TRBJ1-1
D: -
V: TRBV24-1
DNA: TGTGCCACCATGTCCAAGAACACTGAAGCTTTCTTT
CDR3: CATMSKNTEAFF

size: -
J: TRBJ1-4
D: -
V: TRBV5-6
DNA: TGTGCCAGCCGCGGGTCCCCAACGGGGGGACTGTTTTTT
CDR3: CASRGSPTGGLFF

size: -
J: TRBJ1-5
D: -
V: TRBV2
DNA: TGTGCCAGCAGTGTGGGCAGGGGTGATCAGCCCCAGCATTTT
CDR3: CASSVGRGDQPQHF

size: -
J: TRBJ1-2
D: -
V: TRBV15
DNA: TGTGCCACCAGCAGGGGCGTTTGGGACTACACCTTC
CDR3: CATSRGVWDYTF

size: -
J: TRBJ2-5
D: TRBD2
V: TRBV6-5
DNA: TGTGCCAGCAGTCGGACTAGCGGGAGTTGGGAGACCCAGTACTTC
CDR3: CASSRTSGSWETQYF

size: -
J: TRBJ2-1
D: -
V: TRBV7-3
DNA: TGTGCCAGCAGCTTATCAGGGGTCTACAATGAGCAGTTCTTC
CDR3: CASSLSGVYNEQFF

size: -
J: TRBJ1-3
D: -
V: TRBV30
DNA: TGTGCCTGGAATTCTGGAAACACCATATATTTT
CDR3: CAWNSGNTIYF

size: -
J: TRBJ1-2
D: TRBD1
V: TRBV7-3
DNA: TGTGCCAGCAGCCCAAGGCAGGGGGAGCTCTATGGCTACACCTTC
CDR3: CASSPRQGELYGYTF

size: -
J: TRBJ2-2
D: TRBD2
V: TRBV7-6
DNA: TGTGCCAGCAGCCCTGGGATAGCGGGAGTATCCGGGGAGCTGTTTTTT
CDR3: CASSPGIAGVSGELFF

size: -
J: TRBJ2-1
D: -
V: TRBV5-1
DNA: TGCGCCAGCAGCCTAGGGACTGCCTACAATGAGCAGTTCTTC
CDR3: CASSLGTAYNEQFF

size: -
J: TRBJ2-1
D: -
V: TRBV4-1
DNA: TGCGCCAGCAGCCAAGCCGACGGGAGTTACTCCTACAATGAGCAGTTCTTC
CDR3: CASSQADGSYSYNEQFF

size: -
J: TRBJ2-1
D: -
V: TRBV12-3/TRBV12-4
DNA: TGTGCCAGCAGTCGCTACAATGAGCAGTTCTTC
CDR3: CASSRYNEQFF